The 4 T cell receptor beta chains below come from one sample, sequenced in a study of shared clonotypes between healthy human individuals (dated by TCRdb to the early 2020s). CD8 naive samples were obtained by positive selection for CCR7 among CD45RO-negative cells, yielding a CD45RA+CCR7+ population from which TemRA cells were excluded. Libraries were prepared through the immunoSEQ multiplex PCR assay. TCRdb re-hosts the immuneACCESS table, in-frame sequences only. Its copies lack some clones; in the studies checked, an unresolved V gene accounts for under half of them, and the cause for the rest is not known. The sample has about 610,000 clones on record, roughly 96% of them singletons. The ten largest clones capture roughly 0.1% of the sample. Sequenced input: naive CD8+ T cells sorted from blood. The intended sense of this specimen's cell subset or site label: CD45RA+CCR7+. The receptors were sampled from a woman in her twenties or thirties in good health.

The chain has TRBV29-1 and TRBJ2-3, with 9 bases lining up with TRBD2. The CDR3 has 13 residues. Trimming cost V 5 bases and J 7 bases; bases outside gene matches: 7. Germline V lookup: CDR1 SQVTM, CDR2 ANQGSEA. The CDR3 loop is CSVTSGRTNTQYF. As DNA, the CDR3 is TGCAGCGTTACCAGCGGGAGGACGAATACGCAGTATTTT.

The chain employs TRBV28 and TRBJ2-2, with 16 bases lining up with TRBD2. There are 20 residues in the CDR3. After removal of 5 bases from V and 3 bases from J, the junction contained 12 bases not matched to a gene. Germline assignment: CDR1 MDHEN and CDR2 SYDVKM. Written as DNA, the CDR3 is TGTGCCAGCAGTCCCCAAGTTGGGACTAGCGGGAGGGATCACACCGGGGAGCTGTTTTTT. Translation gives CASSPQVGTSGRDHTGELFF.

The chain has TRBV20-1 and TRBJ1-1; a weak D match, TRBD1 (5 bases). V gave up 5 bases and J gave up 11 bases, with 12 bases separating them. The length of the CDR3 is 10 residues. Germline V CDR1 and CDR2: DFQATT, SNEGSKA (reference sequence). The CDR3 DNA sequence: TGCAGTGCTCGGGACCTCGAGGCTTTCTTT. Protein product: CSARDLEAFF.

The chain links TRBV7-9 to TRBJ2-3; maybe TRBD1 (6 bases). V was trimmed by 1 base and J by 2 bases, leaving 10 bases between them. Per germline, CDR1 SEHNR and CDR2 FQNEAQ (reference sequence). The CDR3 totals 15 residues. Written as DNA, the CDR3 is TGTGCCAGCAGCTTAGGGACAGCGAACACAGATACGCAGTATTTT. Translated: CASSLGTANTDTQYF.